A single TCR beta chain is shown here with its context. The data originate from a study of T cells in tumors and immune-related adverse events. CDR1 is MNHEY, CDR2 SVGAGI, per germline. V was pared by 2 bases and J by 8 bases, with 18 bases between. This CDR3 comprises 15 residues. Sequenced by immunoSEQ multiplex PCR; TCRdb stores in-frame clones only, minus some. The sample lists roughly 24,000 clones; about 93% were seen once. The V call is TRBV6-5, the J call TRBJ1-2; possibly TRBD1 for D (5 bases). The sequencing here drew on lymph node tissue, taken from a patient treated with anti-PD-1 therapy. This receptor was obtained from a female donor with metastatic renal cell carcinoma. The CDR3 sequence is CASSYIAGFSSGYTF. The DNA of the CDR3 is TGTGCCAGCAGTTACATCGCAGGGTTTAGTAGCGGCTACACCTTC.